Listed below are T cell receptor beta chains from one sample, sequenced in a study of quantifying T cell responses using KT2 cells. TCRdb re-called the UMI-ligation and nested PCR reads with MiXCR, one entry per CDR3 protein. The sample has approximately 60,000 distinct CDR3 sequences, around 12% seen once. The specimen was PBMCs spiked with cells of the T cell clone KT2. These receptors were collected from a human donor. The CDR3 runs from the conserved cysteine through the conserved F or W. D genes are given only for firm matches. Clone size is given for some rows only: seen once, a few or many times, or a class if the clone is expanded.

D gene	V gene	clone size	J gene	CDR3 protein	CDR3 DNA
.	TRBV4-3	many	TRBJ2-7	CASSLIRGPQGRLYEQYF	TGCGCCAGCAGCCTAATCAGGGGACCACAGGGAAGACTCTACGAGCAGTACTTC
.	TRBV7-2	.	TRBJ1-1	CASSAPQEPMNTEAFF	TGTGCCAGCAGCGCTCCACAGGAACCCATGAACACTGAAGCTTTCTTT
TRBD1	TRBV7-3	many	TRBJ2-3	CASSFGDRDGDTQYF	TGTGCCAGCAGCTTCGGAGACAGGGATGGAGATACGCAGTATTTT
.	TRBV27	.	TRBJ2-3	CAIASGTKISTDTQYF	TGTGCCATCGCTTCCGGGACGAAGATCAGCACAGATACGCAGTATTTT
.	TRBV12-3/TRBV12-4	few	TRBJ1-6	CASSFQGSNSPLHF	TGTGCCAGCAGTTTTCAGGGGTCGAATTCACCCCTCCACTTT
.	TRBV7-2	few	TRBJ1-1	CASSPSTGTTEAFF	TGTGCCAGCAGCCCATCAACAGGGACGACTGAAGCTTTCTTT
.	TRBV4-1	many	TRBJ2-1	CASSQEDYNEQFF	TGCGCCAGCAGCCAAGAAGACTACAATGAGCAGTTCTTC
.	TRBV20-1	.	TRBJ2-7	CSAFPGGEQYF	TGCAGTGCTTTCCCTGGGGGCGAGCAGTACTTC
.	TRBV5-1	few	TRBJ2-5	CASSLARRKETQYF	TGCGCCAGCAGCTTGGCCAGGAGGAAAGAGACCCAGTACTTC
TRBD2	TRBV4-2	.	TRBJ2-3	CASSQEERGSVSTDTQYF	TGTGCCAGCAGCCAAGAGGAGCGGGGATCCGTTAGCACAGATACGCAGTATTTT